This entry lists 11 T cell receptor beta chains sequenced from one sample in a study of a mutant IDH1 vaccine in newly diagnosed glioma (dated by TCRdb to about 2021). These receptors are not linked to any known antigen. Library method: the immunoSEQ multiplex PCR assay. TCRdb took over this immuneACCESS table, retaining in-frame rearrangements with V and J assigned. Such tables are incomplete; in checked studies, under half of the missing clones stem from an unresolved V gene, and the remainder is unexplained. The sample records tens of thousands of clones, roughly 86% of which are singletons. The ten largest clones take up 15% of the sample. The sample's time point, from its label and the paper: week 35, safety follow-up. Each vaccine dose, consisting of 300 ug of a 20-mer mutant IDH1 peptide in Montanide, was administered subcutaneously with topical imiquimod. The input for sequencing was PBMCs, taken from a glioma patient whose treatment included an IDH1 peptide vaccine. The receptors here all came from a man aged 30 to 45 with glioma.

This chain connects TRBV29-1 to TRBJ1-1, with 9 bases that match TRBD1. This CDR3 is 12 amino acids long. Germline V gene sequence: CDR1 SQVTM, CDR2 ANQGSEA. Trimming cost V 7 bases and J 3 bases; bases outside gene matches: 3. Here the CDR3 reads CSATGGHTEAFF. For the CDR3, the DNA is TGCAGCGCGACAGGGGGGCACACTGAAGCTTTCTTT. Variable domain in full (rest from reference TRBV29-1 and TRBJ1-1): SAVISQKPSRDICQRGTSLTIQCQVDSQVTMMFWYRQQPGQSLTLIATANQGSEATYESGFVIDKFPISRPNLTFSTLTVSNMSPEDSSIYLCSATGGHTEAFFGQGTRLTVV.

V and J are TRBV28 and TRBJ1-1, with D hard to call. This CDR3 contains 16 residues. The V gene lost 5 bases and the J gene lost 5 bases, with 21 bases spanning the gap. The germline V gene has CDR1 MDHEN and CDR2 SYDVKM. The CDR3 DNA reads TGTGCCAGCAGTCTCCTCAGCAGCCGAAGGTGGACTGAAGCTTTCTTT. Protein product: CASSLLSSRRWTEAFF.

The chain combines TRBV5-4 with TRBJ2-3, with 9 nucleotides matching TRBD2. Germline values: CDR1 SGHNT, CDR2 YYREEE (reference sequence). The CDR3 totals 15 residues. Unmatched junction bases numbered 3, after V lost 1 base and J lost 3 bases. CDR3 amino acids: CASSLPGLATDTQYF. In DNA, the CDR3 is TGTGCCAGCAGCTTGCCGGGACTAGCTACAGATACGCAGTATTTT. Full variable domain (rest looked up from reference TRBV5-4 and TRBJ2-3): ETGVTQSPTHLIKTRGQQVTLRCSSQSGHNTVSWYQQALGQGPQFIFQYYREEENGRGNFPPRFSGLQFPNYSSELNVNALELDDSALYLCASSLPGLATDTQYFGPGTRLTVL.

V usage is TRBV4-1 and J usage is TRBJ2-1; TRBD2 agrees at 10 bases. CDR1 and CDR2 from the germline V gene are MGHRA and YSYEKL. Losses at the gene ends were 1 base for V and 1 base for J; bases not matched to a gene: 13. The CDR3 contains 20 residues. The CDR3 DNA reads TGCGCCAGCAGCCAAGGTTCGTGGCTAGCGGGAGAAGGTTCCTACAATGAGCAGTTCTTC. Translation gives CASSQGSWLAGEGSYNEQFF.

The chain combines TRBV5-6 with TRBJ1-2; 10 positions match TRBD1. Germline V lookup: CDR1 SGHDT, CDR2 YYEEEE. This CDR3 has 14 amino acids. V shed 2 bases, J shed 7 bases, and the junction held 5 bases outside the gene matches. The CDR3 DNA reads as TGTGCCAGCAGCTTACCGGGACAGGGGTTTGGCTACACCTTC. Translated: CASSLPGQGFGYTF.

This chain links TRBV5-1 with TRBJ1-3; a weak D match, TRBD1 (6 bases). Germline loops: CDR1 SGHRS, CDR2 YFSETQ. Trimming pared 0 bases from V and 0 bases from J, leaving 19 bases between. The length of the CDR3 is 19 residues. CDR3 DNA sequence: TGCGCCAGCAGCTTGGAAAGGACAGAAACTTTCCCCTCTGGAAACACCATATATTTT. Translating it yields CASSLERTETFPSGNTIYF.

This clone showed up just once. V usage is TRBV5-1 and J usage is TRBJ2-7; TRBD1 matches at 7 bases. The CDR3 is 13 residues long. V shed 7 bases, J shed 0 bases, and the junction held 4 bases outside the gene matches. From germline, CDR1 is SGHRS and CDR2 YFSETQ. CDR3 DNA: TGCGCCAGCGCCGGGACAGTCTCCTACGAGCAGTACTTC. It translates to CASAGTVSYEQYF. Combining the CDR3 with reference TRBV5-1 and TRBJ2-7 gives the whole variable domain KAGVTQTPRYLIKTRGQQVTLSCSPISGHRSVSWYQQTPGQGLQFLFEYFSETQRNKGNFPGRFSGRQFSNSRSEMNVSTLELGDSALYLCASAGTVSYEQYFGPGTRLTVT.

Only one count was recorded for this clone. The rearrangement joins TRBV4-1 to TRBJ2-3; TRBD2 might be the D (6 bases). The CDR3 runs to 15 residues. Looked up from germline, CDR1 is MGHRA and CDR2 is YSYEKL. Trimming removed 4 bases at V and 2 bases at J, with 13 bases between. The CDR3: CASSRIGGITDTQYF. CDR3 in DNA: TGCGCCAGCAGCCGCATCGGGGGAATCACAGATACGCAGTATTTT.

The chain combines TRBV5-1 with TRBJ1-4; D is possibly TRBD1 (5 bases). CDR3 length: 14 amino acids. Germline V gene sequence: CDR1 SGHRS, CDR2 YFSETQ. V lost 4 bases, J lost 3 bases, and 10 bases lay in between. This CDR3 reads CASSPGRANEKLFF. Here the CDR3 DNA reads TGCGCCAGCAGCCCAGGGCGGGCTAATGAAAAACTGTTTTTT. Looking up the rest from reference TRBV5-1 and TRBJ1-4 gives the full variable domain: KAGVTQTPRYLIKTRGQQVTLSCSPISGHRSVSWYQQTPGQGLQFLFEYFSETQRNKGNFPGRFSGRQFSNSRSEMNVSTLELGDSALYLCASSPGRANEKLFFGSGTQLSVL.

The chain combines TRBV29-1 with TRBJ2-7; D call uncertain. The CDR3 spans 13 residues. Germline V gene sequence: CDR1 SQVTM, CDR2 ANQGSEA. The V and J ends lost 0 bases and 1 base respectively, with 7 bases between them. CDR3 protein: CSVEEQVSYEQYF. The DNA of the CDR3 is TGCAGCGTTGAAGAGCAAGTATCCTACGAGCAGTACTTC.

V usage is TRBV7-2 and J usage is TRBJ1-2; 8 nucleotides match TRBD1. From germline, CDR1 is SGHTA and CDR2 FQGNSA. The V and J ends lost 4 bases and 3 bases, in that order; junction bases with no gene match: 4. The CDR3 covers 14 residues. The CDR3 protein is CASSWNRGDYGYTF. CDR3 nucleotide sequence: TGTGCCAGCAGCTGGAACAGGGGGGACTATGGCTACACCTTC.